This TCR beta chain was recovered during a study of OX40 agonist ivuxolimab in advanced cancers. Whole-study context: Treatment received earlier with anti-PD-1, anti-PD-L1 or anti-CTLA-4 agents was allowed, and 40% had some.

Profiled with immunoSEQ multiplex PCR; TCRdb holds only in-frame clones, not every one. This table has 60,000 to 75,000 clones, 94% appearing once. With V trimmed by 1 base and J by 5 bases, 4 bases remained unmatched. This CDR3 comprises 15 residues. CDR1 is SEHNR, CDR2 FQNEAQ, per germline (reference sequence). V is TRBV7-9 and J is TRBJ2-2, with 7 nucleotides matching TRBD2. The TCR was taken from an adult with an advanced solid tumor such as melanoma, head and neck, liver or kidney cancer. The sample consisted of CD4+ or CD8+ T cells sorted from blood, taken in a trial of the OX40 agonist ivuxolimab. Written as DNA, the CDR3 is TGTGCCAGCAGCTTAGGCGGGAGAGGTACCGGGGAGCTGTTTTTT. It yields the protein CASSLGGRGTGELFF.